This T cell receptor (beta chain) appears in the sequencing data of a study of glioma-infiltrating T cells. The iRepertoire nested amplicon-rescue multiplex PCR amplified TCR alpha and beta CDR3s from RNA. TCRdb redid the calling of the multiplex PCR reads with MiXCR, one entry per CDR3 protein. The sample gives over 120,000 distinct CDR3 sequences, roughly two fifths of which show up once; about a fifth is in the top ten. Sequencing input: glioma tissue, nonneoplastic brain tissue, or PBMCs (not recorded which). The TCR sequence derives from a human donor with low-grade glioma or glioblastoma, undergoing nonglioma brain surgery, or in good health (not recorded which).

The CDR3 loop reads CATSSYRGSNEQFF. The CDR3 nucleotides read TGTGCCACCAGCTCGTACAGGGGATCGAATGAGCAGTTCTTC. This chain links TRBV24-1 with TRBJ2-1; 7 bases fit TRBD1. The CDR3 covers 14 residues. The V gene's germline CDR1 is KGHDR and CDR2 SFDVKD. Losses at the gene ends were 7 bases for V and 7 bases for J; bases not matched to a gene: 9.